These T cell receptor beta chains were read from a single sample in a study of T cell responses to AZD1222 COVID-19 vaccine. Assay: immunoSEQ multiplex PCR; the TCRdb copy retains only in-frame clones and omits some. The table includes about 91,000 clones, 92% detected once. This specimen was peripheral blood, taken 28 days after the second AZD1222 dose. Every receptor here comes from an adult who received the AZD1222 COVID-19 vaccine. CDR3s include the opening cysteine and the closing phenylalanine or tryptophan. Fields, in order: D gene, clone size, J gene, V gene, CDR3 protein, CDR3 DNA. D genes are given only for firm matches. Size is omitted from some rows. Given values are once, few, many or a class for expanded clones.

d_gene: TRBD2; abundance: -; j_gene: TRBJ2-7; v_gene: TRBV4-1; CDR3aa: CASSQVAGDEQYF; CDR3nt: TGCGCCAGCAGCCAAGTGGCGGGGGACGAGCAGTACTTC
d_gene: -; abundance: few; j_gene: TRBJ2-7; v_gene: TRBV7-2; CDR3aa: CASSWDHPSYEQYF; CDR3nt: TGTGCCAGCAGTTGGGACCACCCGTCCTACGAGCAGTACTTC
d_gene: -; abundance: -; j_gene: TRBJ1-2; v_gene: TRBV4-2; CDR3aa: CASSDGDVYGNGYTF; CDR3nt: TGTGCCAGCAGCGATGGGGACGTCTATGGAAATGGCTACACCTTC
d_gene: -; abundance: -; j_gene: TRBJ1-5; v_gene: TRBV2; CDR3aa: CASSEADQGSNQPQHF; CDR3nt: TGTGCCAGCAGTGAAGCGGATCAGGGAAGCAATCAGCCCCAGCATTTT
d_gene: -; abundance: -; j_gene: TRBJ1-1; v_gene: TRBV4-2; CDR3aa: CASSQAGTRGGTEAFF; CDR3nt: TGTGCCAGCAGCCAAGCCGGGACAAGAGGGGGCACTGAAGCTTTCTTT
d_gene: -; abundance: -; j_gene: TRBJ1-6; v_gene: TRBV10-3; CDR3aa: CAIREARGGSPLHF; CDR3nt: TGTGCCATCCGAGAGGCCAGGGGAGGATCACCCCTCCACTTT
d_gene: -; abundance: -; j_gene: TRBJ1-2; v_gene: TRBV6-5; CDR3aa: CASSQGVRDGYTF; CDR3nt: TGTGCCAGCAGCCAGGGTGTTCGAGATGGCTACACCTTC
d_gene: -; abundance: -; j_gene: TRBJ2-2; v_gene: TRBV2; CDR3aa: CASHTSSNTGELFF; CDR3nt: TGTGCCAGCCATACTAGTTCTAACACCGGGGAGCTGTTTTTT
d_gene: -; abundance: -; j_gene: TRBJ2-2; v_gene: TRBV7-7; CDR3aa: CASSLDGNTGELFF; CDR3nt: TGTGCCAGCAGCTTAGACGGTAACACCGGGGAGCTGTTTTTT
d_gene: -; abundance: -; j_gene: TRBJ1-5; v_gene: TRBV19; CDR3aa: CASSIWGTENQPQHF; CDR3nt: TGTGCCAGTAGTATCTGGGGGACGGAGAATCAGCCCCAGCATTTT
d_gene: TRBD1; abundance: -; j_gene: TRBJ1-5; v_gene: TRBV19; CDR3aa: CASKGQGSNQPQHF; CDR3nt: TGTGCCAGTAAAGGACAGGGTAGCAATCAGCCCCAGCATTTT
d_gene: -; abundance: -; j_gene: TRBJ2-1; v_gene: TRBV6-2/TRBV6-3; CDR3aa: CASSPSGKGHEQFF; CDR3nt: TGTGCCAGCAGCCCCTCCGGGAAGGGCCATGAGCAGTTCTTC
d_gene: -; abundance: -; j_gene: TRBJ1-3; v_gene: TRBV5-1; CDR3aa: CASSTAPTGPGNTIYF; CDR3nt: TGCGCCAGCAGCACGGCGCCGACGGGACCTGGAAACACCATATATTTT
d_gene: -; abundance: -; j_gene: TRBJ1-2; v_gene: TRBV5-1; CDR3aa: CASSLGRLYGYTF; CDR3nt: TGCGCCAGCAGCTTGGGCAGGTTATATGGCTACACCTTC
d_gene: -; abundance: -; j_gene: TRBJ1-1; v_gene: TRBV6-1; CDR3aa: CASSELSEARTEAFF; CDR3nt: TGTGCCAGCAGTGAACTTAGTGAGGCGCGGACTGAAGCTTTCTTT
d_gene: -; abundance: many; j_gene: TRBJ2-1; v_gene: TRBV9; CDR3aa: CASSVYTYNEQFF; CDR3nt: TGTGCCAGCAGCGTATATACATACAATGAGCAGTTCTTC
d_gene: -; abundance: once; j_gene: TRBJ1-5; v_gene: TRBV4-2; CDR3aa: CASSHPGSNQPQHF; CDR3nt: TGTGCCAGCAGCCACCCCGGAAGCAATCAGCCCCAGCATTTT
d_gene: -; abundance: -; j_gene: TRBJ1-2; v_gene: TRBV6-5; CDR3aa: CASSYIGFNGYTF; CDR3nt: TGTGCCAGCAGTTACATAGGTTTCAATGGCTACACCTTC
d_gene: TRBD1; abundance: -; j_gene: TRBJ2-2; v_gene: TRBV7-6; CDR3aa: CASSARPGQGASVGDTGELFF; CDR3nt: TGTGCCAGCAGCGCCCGTCCGGGACAGGGGGCAAGTGTCGGCGACACCGGGGAGCTGTTTTTT
d_gene: TRBD1; abundance: -; j_gene: TRBJ1-1; v_gene: TRBV5-1; CDR3aa: CASSQGQGYTEAFF; CDR3nt: TGCGCCAGCAGCCAGGGACAGGGTTACACTGAAGCTTTCTTT
d_gene: TRBD1; abundance: -; j_gene: TRBJ1-5; v_gene: TRBV12-3/TRBV12-4; CDR3aa: CASSSGQVRPQHF; CDR3nt: TGTGCCAGCAGTTCGGGACAGGTGCGGCCCCAGCATTTT
d_gene: -; abundance: -; j_gene: TRBJ1-1; v_gene: TRBV5-1; CDR3aa: CASSPRRDIVNTEAFF; CDR3nt: TGCGCCAGCAGCCCTCGCCGGGACATAGTGAACACTGAAGCTTTCTTT
d_gene: -; abundance: -; j_gene: TRBJ1-1; v_gene: TRBV25-1; CDR3aa: CASSEQGANTEAFF; CDR3nt: TGTGCCAGCAGTGAACAGGGAGCTAACACTGAAGCTTTCTTT
d_gene: TRBD1; abundance: -; j_gene: TRBJ1-4; v_gene: TRBV19; CDR3aa: CASSTGQGTRANEKLFF; CDR3nt: TGTGCCAGTAGCACGGGACAGGGAACGCGAGCTAATGAAAAACTGTTTTTT
d_gene: -; abundance: -; j_gene: TRBJ2-6; v_gene: TRBV7-9; CDR3aa: CASSLIGSGANVLTF; CDR3nt: TGTGCCAGCAGCTTGATAGGGTCTGGGGCCAACGTCCTGACTTTC
d_gene: -; abundance: -; j_gene: TRBJ1-6; v_gene: TRBV5-8; CDR3aa: CASSPLRNSPLHF; CDR3nt: TGTGCCAGCAGCCCACTCAGAAATTCACCCCTCCACTTT
d_gene: TRBD1; abundance: -; j_gene: TRBJ1-5; v_gene: TRBV7-2; CDR3aa: CASSFTGGGQPQHF; CDR3nt: TGTGCCAGCAGCTTCACAGGGGGAGGACAGCCCCAGCATTTT
d_gene: TRBD2; abundance: -; j_gene: TRBJ2-5; v_gene: TRBV2; CDR3aa: CASSVRYSGGHQETQYF; CDR3nt: TGTGCCAGCAGTGTAAGGTATAGCGGGGGCCATCAAGAGACCCAGTACTTC
d_gene: -; abundance: -; j_gene: TRBJ1-2; v_gene: TRBV3-1/TRBV3-2; CDR3aa: CASSQDYGKDGYTF; CDR3nt: TGTGCCAGCAGCCAAGATTACGGGAAGGATGGCTACACCTTC
d_gene: -; abundance: -; j_gene: TRBJ1-6; v_gene: TRBV7-2; CDR3aa: CASRPQVMNSPLHF; CDR3nt: TGTGCCAGCAGACCACAAGTAATGAATTCACCCCTCCACTTT
d_gene: -; abundance: once; j_gene: TRBJ2-1; v_gene: TRBV11-2; CDR3aa: CASSEDRHITNEQFF; CDR3nt: TGTGCCAGCAGCGAAGACAGACACATCACCAATGAGCAGTTCTTC
d_gene: -; abundance: -; j_gene: TRBJ1-1; v_gene: TRBV25-1; CDR3aa: CASSELKGRERTEAFF; CDR3nt: TGTGCCAGCAGTGAATTAAAAGGCAGGGAAAGGACTGAAGCTTTCTTT
d_gene: TRBD1; abundance: few; j_gene: TRBJ2-1; v_gene: TRBV6-6; CDR3aa: CASSPKRDRKNEQFF; CDR3nt: TGTGCCAGCAGTCCCAAGAGGGACAGGAAGAATGAGCAGTTCTTC
d_gene: -; abundance: -; j_gene: TRBJ1-1; v_gene: TRBV10-1; CDR3aa: CASSESGSGTTEAFF; CDR3nt: TGCGCCAGCAGTGAGTCCGGCAGTGGGACGACTGAAGCTTTCTTT
d_gene: -; abundance: -; j_gene: TRBJ1-2; v_gene: TRBV7-8; CDR3aa: CASSLRQVGTPNYGYTF; CDR3nt: TGTGCCAGCAGCTTACGACAGGTCGGCACACCTAACTATGGCTACACCTTC
d_gene: -; abundance: -; j_gene: TRBJ1-5; v_gene: TRBV12-3/TRBV12-4; CDR3aa: CASSGQRNQPQHF; CDR3nt: TGTGCCAGCAGTGGGCAGCGCAATCAGCCCCAGCATTTT
d_gene: -; abundance: -; j_gene: TRBJ1-3; v_gene: TRBV4-1; CDR3aa: CASSQPQGMGGNTIYF; CDR3nt: TGCGCCAGCAGCCAACCGCAGGGGATGGGAGGAAACACCATATATTTT